This T cell receptor beta chain was documented in a study of blood T cells in healthy people across ages. Points from the study as a whole: Not knowing donor CMV status may have confounded expanded clonotype changes. Observed TCR beta diversity showed a strong correlation with the percentage of naive T cells as measured by flow cytometry.

Alongside a J-beta primer mix, a sample-barcoded 5' primer served in a second PCR lasting about 7 to 11 cycles. A single record per CDR3 protein comes from TCRdb applying MiXCR to the 5' RACE reads. The sample shows hundreds of thousands of distinct CDR3 sequences, 40% to 60% of them seen only once. Every donor gave 8 to 10 milliliters of peripheral blood. CDR3 length: 15 amino acids. The germline gives CDR1 LNHDA, CDR2 SQIVND (reference sequence). Trimming left V 3 bases short and J 3 bases short, with 13 bases between. A note on this clonotype: As yet, its antigen is unknown.

The gene calls are TRBV19 and TRBJ2-3; D might be TRBD1 or TRBD2, each matching 5 bases. Material for sequencing was blood. This sequence was found in a man between 25 and 39 years old in good health. The DNA of the CDR3 is TGTGCCAGTAGTATTTCGGGGCGAAGGACAGATACGCAGTATTTT. Protein sequence: CASSISGRRTDTQYF. Together with reference TRBV19 and TRBJ2-3, the CDR3 gives the full variable domain: DGGITQSPKYLFRKEGQNVTLSCEQNLNHDAMYWYRQDPGQGLRLIYYSQIVNDFQKGDIAEGYSVSREKKESFPLTVTSAQKNPTAFYLCASSISGRRTDTQYFGPGTRLTVL.